This entry concerns a single TCR beta chain. What it binds is not known. Regarding treatment: oral pan-JAK inhibitor, 5-10 mg twice daily. This sample stems from a study of CD8+ T cells in alopecia areata. About the research overall: Those treated were given oral tofacitinib at 5 to 10 mg twice daily. Study-level findings and limits: In scalp, tofacitinib significantly decreased clonality and expanded CD8+ clones among the top 100.

Germline CDR1 LGHNA, CDR2 YNFKEQ. This CDR3 has 17 amino acids. Deletions cut 0 bases from V and 4 bases from J, with 18 bases between. RNA was isolated and reverse transcribed to cDNA, the sequencing template. Method: immunoSEQ multiplex PCR; TCRdb's copy keeps in-frame clones and lacks some. In the table there are around 210,000 clones, less than 65% of which are singletons. The chain combines TRBV4-2 with TRBJ2-5; D perhaps matches TRBD1 (7 bases). The sequencing used CD4+ T cells sorted from blood, collected at week 4, from a patient treated with tofacitinib. This TCR was recovered from a human donor with alopecia areata. The CDR3 DNA reads as TGTGCCAGCAGCCAAGATCACGCCCCAGGGGGGCGAGAGACCCAGTACTTC. Its translation is CASSQDHAPGGRETQYF.